One sample yielded the 2 T cell receptor beta chains listed below, sequenced in a study of OX40 agonist ivuxolimab in advanced cancers. TCRdb keeps only in-frame clones here, not all; method: immunoSEQ multiplex PCR. The sample has tens of thousands of clones, approximately 87% seen once. The sequencing here drew on CD4+ or CD8+ T cells sorted from blood, taken in a trial of the OX40 agonist ivuxolimab. These receptors originate from an adult with an advanced solid tumor such as melanoma, head and neck, liver or kidney cancer.

This clone is a singleton in its sample. CDR3 DNA sequence: TGTGCCAGCAGCAACAGGGCTGGTTCACCCCTCCACTTT. It specifies CASSNRAGSPLHF. The chain is built from TRBV5-4 and TRBJ1-6; possibly TRBD1 for D (6 bases). V lost 4 bases, J lost 9 bases, and 11 bases lay in between. This CDR3 has 13 residues. Germline V lookup: CDR1 SGHNT, CDR2 YYREEE (reference sequence).

The chain has TRBV28 and TRBJ1-5; no reliable D call. The CDR3 length is 15 residues. Trimming removed 4 bases from V and 0 bases from J, with 10 bases in between. The V gene's germline CDR1 is MDHEN and CDR2 SYDVKM. In DNA, the CDR3 is TGTGCCAGCAGTTCTTGGGTGGATAGCAATCAGCCCCAGCATTTT. Protein: CASSSWVDSNQPQHF.